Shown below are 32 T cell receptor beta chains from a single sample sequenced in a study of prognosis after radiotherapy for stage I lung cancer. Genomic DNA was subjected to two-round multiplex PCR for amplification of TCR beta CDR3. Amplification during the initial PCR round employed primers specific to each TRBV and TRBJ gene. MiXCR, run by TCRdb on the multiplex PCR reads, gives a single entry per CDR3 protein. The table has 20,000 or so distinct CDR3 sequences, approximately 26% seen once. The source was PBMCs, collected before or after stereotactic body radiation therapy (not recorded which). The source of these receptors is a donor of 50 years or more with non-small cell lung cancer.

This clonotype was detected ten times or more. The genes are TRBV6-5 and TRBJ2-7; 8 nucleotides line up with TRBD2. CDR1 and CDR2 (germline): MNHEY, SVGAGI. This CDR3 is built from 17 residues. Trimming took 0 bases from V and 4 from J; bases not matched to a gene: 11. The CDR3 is CASSYSSLGLAKYEQYF. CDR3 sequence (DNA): TGTGCCAGCAGTTACTCGTCGCTTGGACTAGCAAAGTACGAGCAGTACTTC.

The CDR3: CASHEGVGSDEQFF. The CDR3 DNA reads as TGTGCCAGCCATGAGGGGGTAGGGTCTGATGAGCAGTTCTTC. The chain links TRBV6-1 to TRBJ2-1; D is possibly TRBD1 (6 bases). CDR3 length: 14 residues. Germline CDR1 MNHNS, CDR2 SASEGT. Trimming cost V 8 bases and J 8 bases, with 19 bases left between them.

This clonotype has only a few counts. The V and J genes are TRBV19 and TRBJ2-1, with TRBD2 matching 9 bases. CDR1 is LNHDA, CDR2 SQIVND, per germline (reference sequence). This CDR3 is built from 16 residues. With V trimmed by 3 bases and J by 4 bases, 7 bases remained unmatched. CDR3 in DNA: TGTGCCAGTAGTATTTGGGCTACTAGCGGGTACAATGAGCAGTTCTTC. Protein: CASSIWATSGYNEQFF.

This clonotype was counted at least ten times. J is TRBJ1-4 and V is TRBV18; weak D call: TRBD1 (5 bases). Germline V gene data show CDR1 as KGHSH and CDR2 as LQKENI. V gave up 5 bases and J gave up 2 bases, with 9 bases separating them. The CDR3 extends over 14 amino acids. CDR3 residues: CASSRGATNEKLFF. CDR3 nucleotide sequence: TGTGCCAGCTCAAGAGGGGCGACTAATGAAAAACTGTTTTTT.

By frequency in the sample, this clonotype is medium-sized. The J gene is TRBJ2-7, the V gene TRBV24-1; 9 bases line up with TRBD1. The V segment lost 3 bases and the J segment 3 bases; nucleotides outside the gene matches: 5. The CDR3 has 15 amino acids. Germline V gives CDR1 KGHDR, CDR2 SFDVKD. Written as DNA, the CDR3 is TGTGCCACCAGTGATGGGGGACAGGGTAACTACGAGCAGTACTTC. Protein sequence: CATSDGGQGNYEQYF.

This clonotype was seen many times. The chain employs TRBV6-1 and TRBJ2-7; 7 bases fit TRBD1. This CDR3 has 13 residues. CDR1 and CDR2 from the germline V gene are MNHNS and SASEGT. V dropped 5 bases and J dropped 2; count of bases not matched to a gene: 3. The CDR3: CASSYQGAYEQYF. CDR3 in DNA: TGTGCCAGCAGTTATCAGGGGGCCTACGAGCAGTACTTC.

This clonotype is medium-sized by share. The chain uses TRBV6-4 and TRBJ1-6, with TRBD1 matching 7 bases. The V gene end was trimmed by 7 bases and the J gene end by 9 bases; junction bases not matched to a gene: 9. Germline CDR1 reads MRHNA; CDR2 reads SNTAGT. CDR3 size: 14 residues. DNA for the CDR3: TGTGCCAGCAAGAGGGACAGAGATATTTCACCCCTCCACTTT. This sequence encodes CASKRDRDISPLHF.

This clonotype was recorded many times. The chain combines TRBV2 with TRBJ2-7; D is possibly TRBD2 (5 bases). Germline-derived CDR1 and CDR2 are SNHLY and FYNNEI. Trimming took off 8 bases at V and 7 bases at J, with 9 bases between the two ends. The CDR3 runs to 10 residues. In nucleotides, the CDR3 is TGTGCCAGCGGGAGTATGGAGCAGTACTTC. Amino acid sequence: CASGSMEQYF.

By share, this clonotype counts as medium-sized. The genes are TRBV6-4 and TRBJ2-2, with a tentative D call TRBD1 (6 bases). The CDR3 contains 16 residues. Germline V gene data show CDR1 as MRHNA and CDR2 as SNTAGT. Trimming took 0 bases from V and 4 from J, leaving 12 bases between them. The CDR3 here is CASSDSAGDSTGELFF. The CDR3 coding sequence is TGTGCCAGCAGTGACTCAGCAGGGGATTCCACCGGGGAGCTGTTTTTT.

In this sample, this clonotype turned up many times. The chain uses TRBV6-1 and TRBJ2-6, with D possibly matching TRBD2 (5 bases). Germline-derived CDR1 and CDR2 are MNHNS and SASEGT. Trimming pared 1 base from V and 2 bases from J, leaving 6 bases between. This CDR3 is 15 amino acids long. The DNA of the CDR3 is TGTGCCAGCAGTGAAGGGGGAGCTGGGGCCAACGTCCTGACTTTC. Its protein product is CASSEGGAGANVLTF.

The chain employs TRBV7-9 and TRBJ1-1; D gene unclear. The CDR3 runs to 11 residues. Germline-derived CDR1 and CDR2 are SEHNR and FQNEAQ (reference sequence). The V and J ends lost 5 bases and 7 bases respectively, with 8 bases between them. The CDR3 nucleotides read TGTGCCAGCAGCGAGATGAGTGAAGCTTTCTTT. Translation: CASSEMSEAFF. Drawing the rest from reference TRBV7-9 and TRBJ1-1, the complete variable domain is DTGVSQNPRHKITKRGQNVTFRCDPISEHNRLYWYRQTLGQGPEFLTYFQNEAQLEKSRLLSDRFSAERPKGSFSTLEIQRTEQGDSAMYLCASSEMSEAFFGQGTRLTVV.

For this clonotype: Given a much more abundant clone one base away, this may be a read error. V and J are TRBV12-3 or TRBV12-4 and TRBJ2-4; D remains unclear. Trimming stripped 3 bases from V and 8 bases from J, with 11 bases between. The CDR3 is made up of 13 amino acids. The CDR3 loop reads CASSLLGLDIQYF. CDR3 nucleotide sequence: TGTGCCAGCAGTTTGTTGGGTCTAGACATTCAGTACTTC.

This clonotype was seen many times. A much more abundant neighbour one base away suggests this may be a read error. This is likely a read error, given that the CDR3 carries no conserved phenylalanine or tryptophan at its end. CDR3 residues: CASSPGLASSTDTQYL. The CDR3 nucleotides read TGTGCCAGCAGCCCTGGACTAGCGAGTAGCACAGATACGCAGTATCTT. This chain uses TRBV7-6 with TRBJ2-3; TRBD2 aligns across 9 bases. The germline CDR1 and CDR2 sequences are SGHVS and FNYEAQ. The CDR3 runs 16 residues. V gave up 5 bases and J gave up 0 bases; unmatched junction bases: 6.

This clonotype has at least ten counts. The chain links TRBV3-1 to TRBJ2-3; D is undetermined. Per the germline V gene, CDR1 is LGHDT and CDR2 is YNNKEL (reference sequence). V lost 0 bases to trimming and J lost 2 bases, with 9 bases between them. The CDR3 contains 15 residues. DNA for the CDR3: TGTGCCAGCAGCCAAGATGGGCTAATCACAGATACGCAGTATTTT. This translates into CASSQDGLITDTQYF.

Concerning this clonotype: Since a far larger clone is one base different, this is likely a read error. The CDR3 spells CASSDPWRESGQPQHF. The CDR3 coding sequence is TGTGCCAGCAGTGACCCGTGGCGCGAGAGCGGTCAGCCCCAGCATTTT. The J gene is TRBJ1-5, the V gene TRBV6-2 or TRBV6-3; the D is unclear. Germline V CDR1 and CDR2: MNHEY, SVGEGT. The CDR3 runs 16 residues. The V and J ends lost 5 bases and 6 bases respectively, with 20 bases between them.

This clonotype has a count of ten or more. CDR3 loop: CATSDPGLANEQFF. The CDR3 bases are TGTGCCACCAGTGACCCGGGACTAGCGAATGAGCAGTTCTTC. The genes are TRBV24-1 and TRBJ2-1, with TRBD2 matching over 10 bases. The germline V gene encodes CDR1 KGHDR and CDR2 SFDVKD. The CDR3 is 14 amino acids. V trimming: 4 bases; J trimming: 7 bases; junction bases outside the gene matches: 3.

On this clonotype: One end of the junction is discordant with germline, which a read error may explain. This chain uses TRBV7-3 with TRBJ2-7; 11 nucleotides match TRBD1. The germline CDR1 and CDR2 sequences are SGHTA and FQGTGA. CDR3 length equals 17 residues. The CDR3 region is CASSSRGDRGKAYEQCF. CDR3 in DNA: TGTGCCAGCAGCTCCCGTGGGGACAGGGGGAAAGCCTACGAGCAGTGCTTC.

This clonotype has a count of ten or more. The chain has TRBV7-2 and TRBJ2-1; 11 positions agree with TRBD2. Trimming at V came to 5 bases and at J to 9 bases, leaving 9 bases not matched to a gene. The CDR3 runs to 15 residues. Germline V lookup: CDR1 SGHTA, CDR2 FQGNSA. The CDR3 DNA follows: TGTGCCAGCAGCGAACCGGGACTAGCGGCAGCTGAGCAGTTCTTC. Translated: CASSEPGLAAAEQFF.

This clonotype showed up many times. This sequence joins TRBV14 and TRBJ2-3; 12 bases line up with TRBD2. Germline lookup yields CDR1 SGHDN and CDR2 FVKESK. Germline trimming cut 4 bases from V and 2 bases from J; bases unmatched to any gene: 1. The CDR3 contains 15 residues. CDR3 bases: TGTGCCAGCAGCCCTAGCGGGAGGGCCACAGATACGCAGTATTTT. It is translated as CASSPSGRATDTQYF.

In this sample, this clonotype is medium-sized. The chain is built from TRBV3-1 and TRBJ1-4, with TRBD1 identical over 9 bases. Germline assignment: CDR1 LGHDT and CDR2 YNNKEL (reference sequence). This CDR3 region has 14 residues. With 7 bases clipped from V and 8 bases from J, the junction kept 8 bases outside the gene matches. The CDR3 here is CASTPGTGNEKLFF. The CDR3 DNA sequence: TGTGCCAGCACGCCCGGGACAGGGAACGAAAAACTGTTTTTT.

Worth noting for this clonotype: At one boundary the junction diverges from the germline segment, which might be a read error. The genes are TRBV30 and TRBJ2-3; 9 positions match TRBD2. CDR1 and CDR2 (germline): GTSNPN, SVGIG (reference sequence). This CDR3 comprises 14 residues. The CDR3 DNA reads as TGTGCCTGGAGTTTGGCGGGAGGGTCAGATGCGCAGTATTTT. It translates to CAWSLAGGSDAQYF. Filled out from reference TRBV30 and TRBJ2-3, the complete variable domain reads SQTIHQWPATLVQPVGSPLSLECTVEGTSNPNLYWYRQAAGRGLQLLFYSVGIGQISSEVPQNLSASRPQDRQFILSSKKLLLSDSGFYLCAWSLAGGSDAQYFGPGTRLTVL.

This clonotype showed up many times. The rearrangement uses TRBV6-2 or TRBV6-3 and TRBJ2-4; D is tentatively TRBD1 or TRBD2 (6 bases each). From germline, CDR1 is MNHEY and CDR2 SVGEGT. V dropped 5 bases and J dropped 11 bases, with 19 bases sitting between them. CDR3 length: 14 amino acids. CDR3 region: CASSPPGDTSVQYF. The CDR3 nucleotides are TGTGCCAGCAGTCCACCGGGGGACACCTCTGTTCAGTACTTC.

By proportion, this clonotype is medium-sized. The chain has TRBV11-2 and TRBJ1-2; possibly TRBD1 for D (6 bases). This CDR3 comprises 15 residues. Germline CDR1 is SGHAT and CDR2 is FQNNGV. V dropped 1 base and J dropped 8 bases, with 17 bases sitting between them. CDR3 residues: CASSLGGRGSGGYTF. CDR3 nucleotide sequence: TGTGCCAGCAGCTTAGGCGGCAGGGGAAGTGGCGGCTACACCTTC. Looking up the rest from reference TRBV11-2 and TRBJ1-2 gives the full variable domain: EAGVAQSPRYKIIEKRQSVAFWCNPISGHATLYWYQQILGQGPKLLIQFQNNGVVDDSQLPKDRFSAERLKGVDSTLKIQPAKLEDSAVYLCASSLGGRGSGGYTFGSGTRLTVV.

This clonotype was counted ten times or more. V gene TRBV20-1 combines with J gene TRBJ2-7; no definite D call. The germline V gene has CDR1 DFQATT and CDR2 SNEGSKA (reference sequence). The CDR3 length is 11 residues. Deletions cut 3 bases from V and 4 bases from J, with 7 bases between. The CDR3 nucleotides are TGCAGTGCTAGGAGTGGGTACGAGCAGTACTTC. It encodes CSARSGYEQYF.

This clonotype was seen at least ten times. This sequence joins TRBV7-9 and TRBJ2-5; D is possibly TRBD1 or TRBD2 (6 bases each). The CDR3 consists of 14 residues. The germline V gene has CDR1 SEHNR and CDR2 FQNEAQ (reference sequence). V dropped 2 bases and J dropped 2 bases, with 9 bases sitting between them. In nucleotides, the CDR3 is TGTGCCAGCAGCTTAAGGGGGGAACAAGAGACCCAGTACTTC. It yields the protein CASSLRGEQETQYF.

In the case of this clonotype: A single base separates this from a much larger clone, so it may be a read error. This CDR3 is CASSTARTSGRVGVHEQYF. In DNA form, the CDR3 reads TGTGCCAGCAGCACCGCCAGGACTAGCGGGAGGGTAGGGGTTCACGAGCAGTACTTC. The V and J genes are TRBV7-2 and TRBJ2-7; 15 bases map to TRBD2. CDR1 and CDR2 from the germline V gene are SGHTA and FQGNSA. V was pared by 5 bases and J by 5 bases, with 16 bases of the junction left unmatched. The CDR3 spans 19 residues.

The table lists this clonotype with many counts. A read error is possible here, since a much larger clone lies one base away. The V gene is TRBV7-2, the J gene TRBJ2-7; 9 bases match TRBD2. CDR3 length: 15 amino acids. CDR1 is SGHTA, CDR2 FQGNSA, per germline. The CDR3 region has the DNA TGTGCCAGCAGCTCGGCTAGCGGGAAGTCGTACGGGCAGTACTTC. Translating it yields CASSSASGKSYGQYF.

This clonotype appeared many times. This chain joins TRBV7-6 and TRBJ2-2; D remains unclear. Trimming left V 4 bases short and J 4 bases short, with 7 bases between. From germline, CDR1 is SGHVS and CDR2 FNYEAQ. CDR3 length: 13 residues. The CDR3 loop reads CASSSWSTGELFF. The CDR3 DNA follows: TGTGCCAGCAGCTCCTGGAGCACCGGGGAGCTGTTTTTT.

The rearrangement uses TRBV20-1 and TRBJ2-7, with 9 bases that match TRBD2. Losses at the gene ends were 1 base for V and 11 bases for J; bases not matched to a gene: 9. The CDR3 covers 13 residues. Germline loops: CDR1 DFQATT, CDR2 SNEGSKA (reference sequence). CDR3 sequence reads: CSARGLADYEKYF. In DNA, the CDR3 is TGCAGTGCTAGAGGACTAGCGGACTACGAAAAGTACTTC.

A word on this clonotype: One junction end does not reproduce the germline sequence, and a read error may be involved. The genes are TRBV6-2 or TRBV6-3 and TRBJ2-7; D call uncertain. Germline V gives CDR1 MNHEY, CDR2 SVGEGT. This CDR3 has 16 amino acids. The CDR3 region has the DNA TGTGCCAGCAGATCGAACCTGGACGTCACCTTCTACGAGCAGTGCTTC. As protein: CASRSNLDVTFYEQCF.

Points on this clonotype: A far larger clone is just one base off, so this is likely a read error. CDR3 amino acids: CASSLDRNCGYTF. CDR3 DNA: TGTGCCAGCAGTTTGGACAGGAACTGTGGCTACACCTTC. The chain recombines TRBV7-9 with TRBJ1-2; 7 bases match TRBD1. Germline assignment: CDR1 SEHNR and CDR2 FQNEAQ (reference sequence). The CDR3 has 13 residues. The full variable domain, rest sourced from reference TRBV7-9 and TRBJ1-2, is DTGVSQNPRHKITKRGQNVTFRCDPISEHNRLYWYRQTLGQGPEFLTYFQNEAQLEKSRLLSDRFSAERPKGSFSTLEIQRTEQGDSAMYLCASSLDRNCGYTFGSGTRLTVV.

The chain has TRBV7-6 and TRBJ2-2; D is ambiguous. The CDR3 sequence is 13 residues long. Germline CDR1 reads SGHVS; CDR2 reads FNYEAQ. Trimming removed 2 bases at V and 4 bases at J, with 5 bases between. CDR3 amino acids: CASSLWGTGELFF. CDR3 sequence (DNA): TGTGCCAGCAGCTTATGGGGCACCGGGGAGCTGTTTTTT.